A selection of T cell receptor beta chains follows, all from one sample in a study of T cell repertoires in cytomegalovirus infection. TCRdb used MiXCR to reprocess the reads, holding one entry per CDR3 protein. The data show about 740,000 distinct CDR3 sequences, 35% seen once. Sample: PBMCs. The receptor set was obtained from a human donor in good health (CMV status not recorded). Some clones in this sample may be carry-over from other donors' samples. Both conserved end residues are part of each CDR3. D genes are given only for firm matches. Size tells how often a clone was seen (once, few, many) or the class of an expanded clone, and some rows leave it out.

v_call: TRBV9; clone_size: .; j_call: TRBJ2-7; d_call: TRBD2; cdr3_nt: TGTGCCAGCAGCCCACAAAGCGGGGCCCCCTCCTACGAGCAGTACTTC; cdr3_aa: CASSPQSGAPSYEQYF
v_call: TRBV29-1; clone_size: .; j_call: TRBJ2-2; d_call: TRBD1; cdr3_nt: TGCAGCGTTGAGACAGGGGGCCACACCGGGGAGCTGTTTTTT; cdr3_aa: CSVETGGHTGELFF
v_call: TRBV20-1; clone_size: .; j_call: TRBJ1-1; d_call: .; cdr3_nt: TGCAGTGCTAGAGATCGACAGCCTAAACGGGGTTTCACTGAAGCTTTCTTT; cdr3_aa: CSARDRQPKRGFTEAFF
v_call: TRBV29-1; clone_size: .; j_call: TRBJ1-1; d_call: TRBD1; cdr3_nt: TGCAGCGTTAATCGCCCCCTGGACAGGATGAACACTGAAGCTTTCTTT; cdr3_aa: CSVNRPLDRMNTEAFF
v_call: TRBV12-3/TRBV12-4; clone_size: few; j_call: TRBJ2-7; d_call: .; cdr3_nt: TGTGCCAGCAGTACAGGGACTCCTTCCTACGAGCAGTACTTC; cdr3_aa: CASSTGTPSYEQYF
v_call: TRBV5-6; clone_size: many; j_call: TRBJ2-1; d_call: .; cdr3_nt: TGTGCCAGCAGCTTAGGGACAAACTACAATGAGCAGTTCTTC; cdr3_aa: CASSLGTNYNEQFF
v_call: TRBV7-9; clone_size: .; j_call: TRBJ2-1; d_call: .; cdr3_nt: TGTGCCAGCAGATTGAGCCAGGGTGGCAAGGAGCAGTTCTTC; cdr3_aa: CASRLSQGGKEQFF
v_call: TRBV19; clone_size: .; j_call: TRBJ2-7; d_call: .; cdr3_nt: TGTGCCAGTAACAGAGGGGTCTCCTACGAGCAGTACTTC; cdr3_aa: CASNRGVSYEQYF
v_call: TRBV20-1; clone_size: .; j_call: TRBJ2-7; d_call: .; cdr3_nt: TGCAGTGCTAGAGATAGGGTTATCTCCTACGAGCAGTACTTC; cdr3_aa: CSARDRVISYEQYF
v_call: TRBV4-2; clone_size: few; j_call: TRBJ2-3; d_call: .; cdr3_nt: TGTGCCAGCAGCCAAGGGACCCTAGGCCCAGATACGCAGTATTTT; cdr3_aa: CASSQGTLGPDTQYF
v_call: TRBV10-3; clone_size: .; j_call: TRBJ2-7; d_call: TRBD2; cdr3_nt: TGTGCCATCAGCTGGGGAGGGGAAGAGCAGTACTTC; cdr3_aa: CAISWGGEEQYF
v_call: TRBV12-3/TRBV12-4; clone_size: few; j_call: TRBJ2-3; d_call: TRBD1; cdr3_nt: TGTGCCAGCAGAAAGGGACAGGGGAGCACAGATACGCAGTATTTT; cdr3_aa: CASRKGQGSTDTQYF
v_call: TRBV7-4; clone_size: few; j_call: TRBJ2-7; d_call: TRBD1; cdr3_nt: TGTGCCAGCAGCCAGGGGACAGGGGAAAACAATCTTAGGGAGCAGTACTTC; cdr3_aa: CASSQGTGENNLREQYF
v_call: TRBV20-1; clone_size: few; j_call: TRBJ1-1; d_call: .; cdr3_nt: TGCAGTGCTAGGCCCGGCGACACTGAAGCTTTCTTT; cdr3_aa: CSARPGDTEAFF
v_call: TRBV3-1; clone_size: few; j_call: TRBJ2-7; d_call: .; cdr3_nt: TGTGCCAGCAGCCAAGATTTGAAAAACTACGAGCAGTACTTC; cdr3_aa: CASSQDLKNYEQYF
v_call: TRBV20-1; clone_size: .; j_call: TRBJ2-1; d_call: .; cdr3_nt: TGCAGTGCTAGAGCTGAAGAGGCCATCCACAATGAGCAGTTCTTC; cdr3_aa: CSARAEEAIHNEQFF
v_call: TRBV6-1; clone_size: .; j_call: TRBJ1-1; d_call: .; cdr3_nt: TGTGCCAGCAGGCCCGGACACCACACTGAAGCTTTCTTT; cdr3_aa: CASRPGHHTEAFF
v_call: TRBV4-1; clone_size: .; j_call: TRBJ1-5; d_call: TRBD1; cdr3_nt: TGCGCCAGCAGCCCCCCGGACAGGGCCCCCCAGCATTTT; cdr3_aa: CASSPPDRAPQHF
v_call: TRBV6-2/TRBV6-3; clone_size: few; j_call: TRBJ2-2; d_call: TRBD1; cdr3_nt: TGTGCCAGCAGCGAATTTGGCGGGACAGGGCTGAACACCGGGGAGCTGTTTTTT; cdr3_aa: CASSEFGGTGLNTGELFF
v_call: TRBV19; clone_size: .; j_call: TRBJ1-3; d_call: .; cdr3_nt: TGTGCCAGTAGTATGAAGGCCGCCGTATACTCTGGAAACACCATATATTTT; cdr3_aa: CASSMKAAVYSGNTIYF
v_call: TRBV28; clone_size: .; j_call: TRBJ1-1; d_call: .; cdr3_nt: TGTGCCAGCAGGACAAGAACGGCCACTGAAGCTTTCTTT; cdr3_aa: CASRTRTATEAFF
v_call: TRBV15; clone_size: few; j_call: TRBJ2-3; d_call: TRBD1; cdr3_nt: TGTGCCACCAGCAGAGATCTCCTGGACAGGCTGGCGTATTTT; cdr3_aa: CATSRDLLDRLAYF
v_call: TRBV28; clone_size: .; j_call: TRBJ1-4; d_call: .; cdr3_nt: TGTGCCAGCACTCTCGCCCGGGGCCACAACGGCGAAAAACTGTTTTTT; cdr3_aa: CASTLARGHNGEKLFF
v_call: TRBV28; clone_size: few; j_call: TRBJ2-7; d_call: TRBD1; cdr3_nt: TGTGCCAGCAGCTCCCACGGGACAGGTCTTTCCTACGAGCAGTACTTC; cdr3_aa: CASSSHGTGLSYEQYF
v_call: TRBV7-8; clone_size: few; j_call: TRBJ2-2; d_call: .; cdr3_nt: TGTGCCAGCAGCTTAGAGAAAGGCAGCCACACCGGGGAGCTGTTTTTT; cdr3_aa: CASSLEKGSHTGELFF
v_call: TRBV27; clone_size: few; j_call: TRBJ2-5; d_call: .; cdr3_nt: TGTGCCAGCAGGCCGACGTGGGGCGGCGATGAGACCCAGTACTTC; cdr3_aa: CASRPTWGGDETQYF
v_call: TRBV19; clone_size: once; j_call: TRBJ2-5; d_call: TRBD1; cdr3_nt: TGTGCCAGTAGTATCAGGACAGGGGTTCAAGAGACCCAGTACTTC; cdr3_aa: CASSIRTGVQETQYF
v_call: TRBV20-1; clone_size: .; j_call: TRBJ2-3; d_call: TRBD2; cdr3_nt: TGCAGTGCTAGAGAAATAGCGGGGGGTTCCTCTAGCACAGATACGCAGTATTTT; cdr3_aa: CSAREIAGGSSSTDTQYF
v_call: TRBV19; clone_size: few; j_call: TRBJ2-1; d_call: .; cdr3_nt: TGTGCCAGTAGTATAGGTTCGGGGGATGAGCAGTTCTTC; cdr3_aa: CASSIGSGDEQFF
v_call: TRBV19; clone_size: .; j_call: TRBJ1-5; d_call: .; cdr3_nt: TGTGCCAGTAGATCCAGGGGTTCCCGCAATCAGCCCCAGCATTTT; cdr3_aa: CASRSRGSRNQPQHF
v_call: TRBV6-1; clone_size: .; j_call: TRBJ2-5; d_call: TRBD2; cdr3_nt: TGTGCCAACAAACTAGCGGGGGGGCCTGGGACCCAGTACTTC; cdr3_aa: CANKLAGGPGTQYF
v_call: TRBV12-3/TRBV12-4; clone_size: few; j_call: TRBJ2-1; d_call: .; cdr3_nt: TGTGCCAGCAGTCCCCAAGTTGGTGAGCAGTTCTTC; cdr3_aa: CASSPQVGEQFF
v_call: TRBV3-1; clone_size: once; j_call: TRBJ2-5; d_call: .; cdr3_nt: TGTGCCAGCAGCCACATGGGCTGGGGAGAGACCCAGTACTTC; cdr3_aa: CASSHMGWGETQYF
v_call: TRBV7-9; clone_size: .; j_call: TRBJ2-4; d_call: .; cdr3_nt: TGTGCCAGCAGCTTAGAGGTTACGGGGAGAAACAACATTCAGTACTTC; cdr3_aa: CASSLEVTGRNNIQYF
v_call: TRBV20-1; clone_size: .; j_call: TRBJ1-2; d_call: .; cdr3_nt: TGCAGTGCTAGAGTGCAGGGGACGAATGGCTACACCTTC; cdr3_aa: CSARVQGTNGYTF
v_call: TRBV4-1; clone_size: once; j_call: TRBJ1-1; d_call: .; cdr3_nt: TGCGCCAGCAGCGTCCGGACAGTTAAGTACACTGAAGCTTTCTTT; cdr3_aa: CASSVRTVKYTEAFF
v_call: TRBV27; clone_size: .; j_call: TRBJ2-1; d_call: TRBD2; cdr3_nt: TGTGCCAGCAGTTCCTATTCTACGGGACTAGCGAGTAATGAGCAGTTCTTC; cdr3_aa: CASSSYSTGLASNEQFF
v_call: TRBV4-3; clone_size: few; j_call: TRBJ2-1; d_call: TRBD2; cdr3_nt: TGCGCCAGCAGCCAAGAGCGGGGGGTGCGGGGACTAGCGGGGGTTGAGCAGTTCTTC; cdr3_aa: CASSQERGVRGLAGVEQFF
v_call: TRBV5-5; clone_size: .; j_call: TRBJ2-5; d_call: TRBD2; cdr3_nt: TGTGCCAGCAGCTTGGGGGAACTAGCGGGAGGCCAAGAGACCCAGTACTTC; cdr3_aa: CASSLGELAGGQETQYF
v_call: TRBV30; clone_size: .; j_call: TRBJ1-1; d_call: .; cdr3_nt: TGTGCCTGGAGTGATTTTCTAACAGGGCGAAGGAACACTGAAGCTTTCTTT; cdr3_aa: CAWSDFLTGRRNTEAFF
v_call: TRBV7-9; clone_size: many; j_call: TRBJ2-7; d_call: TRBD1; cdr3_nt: TGTGCCAGCAGCGATGACAGGGGCTACGAGCAGTACTTC; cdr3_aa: CASSDDRGYEQYF
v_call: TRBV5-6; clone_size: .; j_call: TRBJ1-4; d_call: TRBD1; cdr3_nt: TGTGCCAGCAGCCACAAATTGGGACAGGGGGCGCAGAATCACGAAAAACTGTTTTTT; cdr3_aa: CASSHKLGQGAQNHEKLFF
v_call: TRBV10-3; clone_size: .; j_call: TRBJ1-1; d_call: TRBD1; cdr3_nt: TGTGCCATCAGTGGCGGACAGGGGATCATGAACACTGAAGCTTTCTTT; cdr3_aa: CAISGGQGIMNTEAFF
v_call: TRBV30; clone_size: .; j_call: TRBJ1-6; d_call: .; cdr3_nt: TGTGCCTGGGGACGACAGTCACCCCTCCACTTT; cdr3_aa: CAWGRQSPLHF
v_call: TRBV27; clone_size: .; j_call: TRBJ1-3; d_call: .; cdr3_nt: TGTGCCAGCAGTTTACATTACGCCTCTGGAAACACCATATATTTT; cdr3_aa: CASSLHYASGNTIYF
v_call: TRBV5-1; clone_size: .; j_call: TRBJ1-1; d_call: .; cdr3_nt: TGCGCCAGCAGTTCCCTAGACTGGAACACTGAAGCTTTCTTT; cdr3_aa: CASSSLDWNTEAFF
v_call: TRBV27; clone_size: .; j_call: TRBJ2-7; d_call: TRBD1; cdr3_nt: TGTGCCAGCAGTGCTGCGGGGACAGGAAGAGAGCAGTACTTC; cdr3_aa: CASSAAGTGREQYF